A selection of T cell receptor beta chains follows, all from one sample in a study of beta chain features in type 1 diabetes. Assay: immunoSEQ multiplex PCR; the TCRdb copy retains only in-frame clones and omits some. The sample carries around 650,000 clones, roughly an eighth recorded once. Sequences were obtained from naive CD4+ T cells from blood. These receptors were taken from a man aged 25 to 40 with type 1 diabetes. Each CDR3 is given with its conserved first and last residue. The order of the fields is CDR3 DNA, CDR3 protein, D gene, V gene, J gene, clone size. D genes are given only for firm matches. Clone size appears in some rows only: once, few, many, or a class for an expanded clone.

CDR3nt: TGTGCCAGCAGCCAACGCACGCCGGGATCCGATACGCAGTATTTT
CDR3aa: CASSQRTPGSDTQYF
d_gene: .
v_gene: TRBV4-2
j_gene: TRBJ2-3
abundance: .

CDR3nt: TGTGCCAGCAGCCCTACATTGAGGCAGGGATGGAACACTGAAGCTTTCTTT
CDR3aa: CASSPTLRQGWNTEAFF
d_gene: .
v_gene: TRBV7-9
j_gene: TRBJ1-1
abundance: .

CDR3nt: TGTGCCAGCAGCCGTCTAGGCAGCTACACAGATACGCAGTATTTT
CDR3aa: CASSRLGSYTDTQYF
d_gene: .
v_gene: TRBV7-2
j_gene: TRBJ2-3
abundance: few

CDR3nt: TGTGCCAGCAGCTTAGAAGGGACCCGCTCTGGGGCCAACGTCCTGACTTTC
CDR3aa: CASSLEGTRSGANVLTF
d_gene: .
v_gene: TRBV7-6
j_gene: TRBJ2-6
abundance: .

CDR3nt: TGTGCCTGGACGGTAGCGGGGGCCCTCAGGGAGACCCAGTACTTC
CDR3aa: CAWTVAGALRETQYF
d_gene: TRBD2
v_gene: TRBV30
j_gene: TRBJ2-5
abundance: .

CDR3nt: TGTGCCAGCAGAAGGGGGACGAGGCAGCCCCAGCATTTT
CDR3aa: CASRRGTRQPQHF
d_gene: .
v_gene: TRBV2
j_gene: TRBJ1-5
abundance: .

CDR3nt: TGCGCCAGCAGCCAAGATGTACAGGGCAGAACCGGGGAGCTGTTTTTT
CDR3aa: CASSQDVQGRTGELFF
d_gene: .
v_gene: TRBV4-3
j_gene: TRBJ2-2
abundance: .

CDR3nt: TGTGCCATCAGTTTGTCCGAGGGGTCAAGGAGCTCCTACGAGCAGTACTTC
CDR3aa: CAISLSEGSRSSYEQYF
d_gene: .
v_gene: TRBV10-3
j_gene: TRBJ2-7
abundance: few

CDR3nt: TGTGCCAGCAGCTTATACAGGGAGGCAGATACGCAGTATTTT
CDR3aa: CASSLYREADTQYF
d_gene: .
v_gene: TRBV7-2
j_gene: TRBJ2-3
abundance: few

CDR3nt: TGTGCCAGCAGCGTCCTAGACACCTCTAACTATGGCTACACCTTC
CDR3aa: CASSVLDTSNYGYTF
d_gene: .
v_gene: TRBV9
j_gene: TRBJ1-2
abundance: few

CDR3nt: TGCGCCAGCAGTCAGGCAAAGGGACAGAATTCACCCCTCCACTTT
CDR3aa: CASSQAKGQNSPLHF
d_gene: TRBD1
v_gene: TRBV5-1
j_gene: TRBJ1-6
abundance: few

CDR3nt: TGTGCCAGCAGCTTAGTAAGGACACATGAGCAGTTCTTC
CDR3aa: CASSLVRTHEQFF
d_gene: .
v_gene: TRBV11-3
j_gene: TRBJ2-1
abundance: .

CDR3nt: TGTGCCAGCAGCGTTCCAGGGGGAATTGAAGCTTTCTTT
CDR3aa: CASSVPGGIEAFF
d_gene: TRBD1
v_gene: TRBV5-6
j_gene: TRBJ1-1
abundance: .

CDR3nt: TGTGCCACCTCCAAGCGGGACAGGGCCCTTCGTGGCAACTACGAGCAGTACTTC
CDR3aa: CATSKRDRALRGNYEQYF
d_gene: TRBD1
v_gene: TRBV18
j_gene: TRBJ2-7
abundance: few

CDR3nt: TGTGCCAGCAGCTTATATTCAAGGGGTGGAGGGGAAAAACTGTTTTTT
CDR3aa: CASSLYSRGGGEKLFF
d_gene: .
v_gene: TRBV7-2
j_gene: TRBJ1-4
abundance: once

CDR3nt: TGTGCCAGCAGCGTGAGAGGGGTCGACGAGCAGTACTTC
CDR3aa: CASSVRGVDEQYF
d_gene: .
v_gene: TRBV9
j_gene: TRBJ2-7
abundance: few

CDR3nt: TGCGCCAGCAGCTTGGTAACAAATGAGCAGTTCTTC
CDR3aa: CASSLVTNEQFF
d_gene: .
v_gene: TRBV5-1
j_gene: TRBJ2-1
abundance: few

CDR3nt: TGCAGCGCCAGAGGTCAGGGACGCAACTATGGCTACACCTTC
CDR3aa: CSARGQGRNYGYTF
d_gene: .
v_gene: TRBV29-1
j_gene: TRBJ1-2
abundance: few

CDR3nt: TGTGCCAGTAGTTTACAACCCAGCTCCTACGAGCAGTACTTC
CDR3aa: CASSLQPSSYEQYF
d_gene: .
v_gene: TRBV19
j_gene: TRBJ2-7
abundance: .

CDR3nt: TGTGCCAGCAGCTTAGCCAGGACACAAGAGCAGTACTTC
CDR3aa: CASSLARTQEQYF
d_gene: .
v_gene: TRBV7-2
j_gene: TRBJ2-7
abundance: few

CDR3nt: TGTGCCAGTAGACAGGGTCACGAGCAGTACTTC
CDR3aa: CASRQGHEQYF
d_gene: .
v_gene: TRBV19
j_gene: TRBJ2-7
abundance: .

CDR3nt: TGTGCCAGCAGCTTAGCGGGACGGACCGGTGAAGCTTTCTTT
CDR3aa: CASSLAGRTGEAFF
d_gene: .
v_gene: TRBV7-2
j_gene: TRBJ1-1
abundance: few

CDR3nt: TGTGCCAGCAGCTTAGCGGGATCAACTAATGAAAAACTGTTTTTT
CDR3aa: CASSLAGSTNEKLFF
d_gene: .
v_gene: TRBV7-2
j_gene: TRBJ1-4
abundance: few

CDR3nt: TGCAGCGCCAAAGAAGAAAAACTGTTTTTT
CDR3aa: CSAKEEKLFF
d_gene: .
v_gene: TRBV29-1
j_gene: TRBJ1-4
abundance: .

CDR3nt: TGCGCCAGCAGCCAAGACCCGGACAGGGACTATGGCTACACCTTC
CDR3aa: CASSQDPDRDYGYTF
d_gene: TRBD1
v_gene: TRBV4-1
j_gene: TRBJ1-2
abundance: few

CDR3nt: TGCGCCAGCAGCTTGGCCTGGCAGAACACTGAAGCTTTCTTT
CDR3aa: CASSLAWQNTEAFF
d_gene: .
v_gene: TRBV5-1
j_gene: TRBJ1-1
abundance: .

CDR3nt: TGTGCCAGCAGCTTTCTTCGGCAGAGCTATGGCTACACCTTC
CDR3aa: CASSFLRQSYGYTF
d_gene: .
v_gene: TRBV7-2
j_gene: TRBJ1-2
abundance: .

CDR3nt: TGTGCCAGCAGTGGGATAGCGGGGTCCACAGATACGCAGTATTTT
CDR3aa: CASSGIAGSTDTQYF
d_gene: TRBD2
v_gene: TRBV6-5
j_gene: TRBJ2-3
abundance: few

CDR3nt: TGTGCCAGCAGTCAGAACGGGGGACTGTACGAGCAGTACTTC
CDR3aa: CASSQNGGLYEQYF
d_gene: .
v_gene: TRBV27
j_gene: TRBJ2-7
abundance: .

CDR3nt: TGTGCCAGCAGTTTACTGGGGCAGGAGACCCAGTACTTC
CDR3aa: CASSLLGQETQYF
d_gene: .
v_gene: TRBV28
j_gene: TRBJ2-5
abundance: few

CDR3nt: TGTGCCAGCAGCGTTGGACAGGGTAGTCAGCCCCAGCATTTT
CDR3aa: CASSVGQGSQPQHF
d_gene: TRBD1
v_gene: TRBV6-6
j_gene: TRBJ1-5
abundance: .

CDR3nt: TGCAGCGTTGAAGAGCAGGCCCTGGAGAACACTGAAGCTTTCTTT
CDR3aa: CSVEEQALENTEAFF
d_gene: .
v_gene: TRBV29-1
j_gene: TRBJ1-1
abundance: .

CDR3nt: TGTGCCAGCAGCGGATTACAGGGGGCGACCTCACCCCTCCACTTT
CDR3aa: CASSGLQGATSPLHF
d_gene: TRBD1
v_gene: TRBV9
j_gene: TRBJ1-6
abundance: .

CDR3nt: TGTGCCAGCAGTTACTCGAAACGGGTCCACCCAAGCACAGATACGCAGTATTTT
CDR3aa: CASSYSKRVHPSTDTQYF
d_gene: .
v_gene: TRBV6-7
j_gene: TRBJ2-3
abundance: .

CDR3nt: TGTGCCAGCAGCCGCTTCGGGACCCCTAGCACAGATACGCAGTATTTT
CDR3aa: CASSRFGTPSTDTQYF
d_gene: .
v_gene: TRBV14
j_gene: TRBJ2-3
abundance: few

CDR3nt: TGTGCCAGCAGCTTGGGGCAGCACTCAGATACGCAGTATTTT
CDR3aa: CASSLGQHSDTQYF
d_gene: .
v_gene: TRBV7-2
j_gene: TRBJ2-3
abundance: .

CDR3nt: TGTGCCAGCAGTGTACGGGGGGAGGACGGCTACACCTTC
CDR3aa: CASSVRGEDGYTF
d_gene: .
v_gene: TRBV2
j_gene: TRBJ1-2
abundance: .

CDR3nt: TGTGCCAGCAGCCCCCGGGACAGCAATCAAGAGACCCAGTACTTC
CDR3aa: CASSPRDSNQETQYF
d_gene: TRBD1
v_gene: TRBV9
j_gene: TRBJ2-5
abundance: .

CDR3nt: TGTGCCAGCAGGGGGACAGTAGAAGCCTACGAGCAGTACTTC
CDR3aa: CASRGTVEAYEQYF
d_gene: TRBD1
v_gene: TRBV2
j_gene: TRBJ2-7
abundance: few

CDR3nt: TGCAGTGCTAGTAGGACGTATGAGCAGTTCTTC
CDR3aa: CSASRTYEQFF
d_gene: .
v_gene: TRBV20-1
j_gene: TRBJ2-1
abundance: .

CDR3nt: TGCAGCCTCGCCGGGGAGGGGGGTGGAGAGACCCAGTACTTC
CDR3aa: CSLAGEGGGETQYF
d_gene: .
v_gene: TRBV29-1
j_gene: TRBJ2-5
abundance: few

CDR3nt: TGTGCCAGCACTAGCGGGGGCTACAATGAGCAGTTCTTC
CDR3aa: CASTSGGYNEQFF
d_gene: TRBD2
v_gene: TRBV2
j_gene: TRBJ2-1
abundance: .

CDR3nt: TGTGCCAGCAGCTCCCCCGCAGGGACCACAGATACGCAGTATTTT
CDR3aa: CASSSPAGTTDTQYF
d_gene: .
v_gene: TRBV5-6
j_gene: TRBJ2-3
abundance: few

CDR3nt: TGTGCCAGCAGCTTAGCTTATGGGACGGCGAACACCGGGGAGCTGTTTTTT
CDR3aa: CASSLAYGTANTGELFF
d_gene: .
v_gene: TRBV7-2
j_gene: TRBJ2-2
abundance: few

CDR3nt: TGTGCCAGCAGCCTGGAGGCGGGGGAACATTCACCCCTCCACTTT
CDR3aa: CASSLEAGEHSPLHF
d_gene: .
v_gene: TRBV14
j_gene: TRBJ1-6
abundance: few

CDR3nt: TGTGCCAGCAGCGTACACGGAACGGAGACCCAGTACTTC
CDR3aa: CASSVHGTETQYF
d_gene: .
v_gene: TRBV9
j_gene: TRBJ2-5
abundance: few

CDR3nt: TGTGCCAGCGGGGGACAGGGGGAGACCCAGTACTTC
CDR3aa: CASGGQGETQYF
d_gene: TRBD1
v_gene: TRBV27
j_gene: TRBJ2-5
abundance: .

CDR3nt: TGTGCCAGCAGCCCCCAACGGGGCAGTTTCACAGATACGCAGTATTTT
CDR3aa: CASSPQRGSFTDTQYF
d_gene: .
v_gene: TRBV4-2
j_gene: TRBJ2-3
abundance: few

CDR3nt: TGTGCCAGCAGTTTAGTACAGGGACAACTCTATGGCTACACCTTC
CDR3aa: CASSLVQGQLYGYTF
d_gene: .
v_gene: TRBV28
j_gene: TRBJ1-2
abundance: few

CDR3nt: TGTGCCAGCAGCCTTACGGGACTAGCGGGGTCAGAGACCCAGTACTTC
CDR3aa: CASSLTGLAGSETQYF
d_gene: TRBD2
v_gene: TRBV11-3
j_gene: TRBJ2-5
abundance: .

CDR3nt: TGTGCCATCAGTAGGGCCTCGACGGACTATGGCTACACCTTC
CDR3aa: CAISRASTDYGYTF
d_gene: .
v_gene: TRBV10-3
j_gene: TRBJ1-2
abundance: .

CDR3nt: TGCGCCAGCAGCCAAATAGGACGAAGCTCCTATAATTCACCCCTCCACTTT
CDR3aa: CASSQIGRSSYNSPLHF
d_gene: .
v_gene: TRBV4-1
j_gene: TRBJ1-6
abundance: .

CDR3nt: TGTGCCAGCAGTGAACAGACAGGGCCCCTAGCCAAAAACATTCAGTACTTC
CDR3aa: CASSEQTGPLAKNIQYF
d_gene: TRBD1
v_gene: TRBV2
j_gene: TRBJ2-4
abundance: .

CDR3nt: TGCAGCGTCCGACAGGGGGGCACTGAAGCTTTCTTT
CDR3aa: CSVRQGGTEAFF
d_gene: TRBD1
v_gene: TRBV29-1
j_gene: TRBJ1-1
abundance: few

CDR3nt: TGTGCCAGCAGCGCTCGGGACAGGGGGTACAATGAGCAGTTCTTC
CDR3aa: CASSARDRGYNEQFF
d_gene: TRBD1
v_gene: TRBV9
j_gene: TRBJ2-1
abundance: few

CDR3nt: TGTGCCAGCAGTTACTCTCGTGATCACCCGAACTACGAGCAGTACTTC
CDR3aa: CASSYSRDHPNYEQYF
d_gene: .
v_gene: TRBV6-6
j_gene: TRBJ2-7
abundance: .

CDR3nt: TGTGCCAGCAGTATCACAGGGCTCTCTGGAAACACCATATATTTT
CDR3aa: CASSITGLSGNTIYF
d_gene: .
v_gene: TRBV13
j_gene: TRBJ1-3
abundance: .

CDR3nt: TGCAGCGTTCAGAAGGGACTAGCGGGGGGGTACGAGCAGTACTTC
CDR3aa: CSVQKGLAGGYEQYF
d_gene: TRBD2
v_gene: TRBV29-1
j_gene: TRBJ2-7
abundance: .